This T cell receptor (beta chain) appears in the sequencing data of a study of shared clonotypes between healthy human individuals. The length of the CDR3 is 13 residues. Germline CDR1 ENHRY, CDR2 SYGVKD. V gave up 10 bases and J gave up 3 bases, with 15 bases separating them. Sequencing was performed with immunoSEQ multiplex PCR; in TCRdb, only in-frame clones are kept and a portion is missing. The repertoire has 2 million to 2.5 million clones, 95% of them found once; the top ten carry 0.13%. This rearrangement joins TRBV10-3 to TRBJ1-1; TRBD1 might be the D (5 bases). Material for sequencing was naive CD4+ T cells sorted from blood. Subset reported: CD45RA+ positively selected. This TCR came from a young man in good health. The CDR3 DNA is TGTGCCACTGGGACTATGTCGGACACTGAAGCTTTCTTT. Protein sequence: CATGTMSDTEAFF.